Many counts were recorded for the clone carrying this T cell receptor (beta chain). This entry comes from a study of T cells in Graves' hyperthyroidism and ophthalmopathy. This CDR3 spans 15 amino acids. CDR1 MNHEY and CDR2 SVGEGT come from the germline V gene. J lost 7 bases, V lost 1 base, and 3 bases had no gene match. The CDR3 regions of TCR beta were amplified from RNA transcripts. A set of HTBI primers served as the primers for a first-round RT-PCR of the TCR CDR3. From the multiplex PCR reads, TCRdb called clonotypes with MiXCR, one entry per CDR3 protein. The table has roughly 700,000 distinct CDR3 sequences, 15% to 20% seen once.

V and J are TRBV6-2 or TRBV6-3 and TRBJ2-1; 11 bases line up with TRBD2. This TCR came from a man aged 50 to 59 with Graves' hyperthyroidism. The sequenced sample was blood. The CDR3 here is CASSYWASGRNEQFF. Written as DNA, the CDR3 is TGTGCCAGCAGTTACTGGGCTAGCGGGAGGAATGAGCAGTTCTTC.